These 22 T cell receptor beta chains were all obtained from the same sample, sequenced in a study of regulatory T cells in long-lasting Graves disease. The time point is: newly diagnosed GD, antithyroid drugs for less than 3 months. RNA isolated from PBMCs was used to make the TCR library. In building TCR beta libraries, iRepertoire HTBI primers were used together with Arm-PCR of CDR3 regions. Each CDR3 protein gets one entry after TCRdb re-called the multiplex PCR reads with MiXCR. This table has around 470,000 distinct CDR3 sequences, 14% appearing once. The same sample was also used in a study of T cells in Graves' hyperthyroidism and ophthalmopathy.

The source material was peripheral blood mononuclear cells (PBMCs), sampled at new diagnosis, from a patient treated with antithyroid drugs. These receptors all stem from a woman between 45 and 60 years old with Graves disease.

The V gene is TRBV13, the J gene TRBJ2-3; 16 nucleotides match TRBD2. The CDR3 extends over 18 amino acids. V trimming: 5 bases; J trimming: 0 bases; junction bases outside the gene matches: 5. Germline loops: CDR1 PRHDT, CDR2 FYEKMQ (reference sequence). The CDR3 sequence: CASSVGLAGGPSTDTQYF. The CDR3 DNA reads TGTGCCAGCAGCGTGGGACTAGCGGGAGGGCCTAGCACAGATACGCAGTATTTT. Variable domain in full (rest from reference TRBV13 and TRBJ2-3): AAGVIQSPRHLIKEKRETATLKCYPIPRHDTVYWYQQGPGQDPQFLISFYEKMQSDKGSIPDRFSAQQFSDYHSELNMSSLELGDSALYFCASSVGLAGGPSTDTQYFGPGTRLTVL.

This rearrangement joins TRBV19 to TRBJ2-7; no clear D gene. Germline CDR1 and CDR2: LNHDA and SQIVND (reference sequence). V lost 5 bases and J 0 bases, leaving 11 bases between the germline ends. The CDR3 is made up of 14 amino acids. CDR3 sequence (DNA): TGTGCCAGTAGTGCCCGGGCTAACTCCTACGAGCAGTACTTC. Translated: CASSARANSYEQYF.

This clonotype was seen only a few times. The rearrangement links TRBV20-1 to TRBJ2-5, with D possibly being TRBD2 (5 bases). The CDR3 totals 11 residues. Germline CDR1 and CDR2: DFQATT and SNEGSKA (reference sequence). Trimming took off 5 bases at V and 5 bases at J, with 9 bases between the two ends. The CDR3 loop is CSAFPGETQYF. The DNA of the CDR3 is TGCAGTGCTTTCCCGGGGGAGACCCAGTACTTC.

This clonotype was observed a handful of times. J is TRBJ2-1 and V is TRBV24-1, with D hard to call. Germline CDR1 and CDR2: KGHDR and SFDVKD. The CDR3 length is 11 residues. V was pared by 3 bases and J by 10 bases, with 6 bases between. CDR3 residues: CATSDVQEQFF. CDR3 sequence (DNA): TGTGCCACCAGTGATGTACAAGAGCAGTTCTTC.

This clonotype has a count of ten or more. V gene TRBV29-1 combines with J gene TRBJ1-1; D is unresolved. The germline V and J ends were trimmed by 1 base and 6 bases, with 6 bases remaining between them. This CDR3 has 11 amino acids. Germline V CDR1 and CDR2: SQVTM, ANQGSEA. The CDR3 protein is CSVEGPAEAFF. The CDR3 DNA follows: TGCAGCGTTGAAGGACCGGCTGAAGCTTTCTTT.

This clonotype was recorded at least ten times. The chain carries TRBV20-1 and TRBJ2-4; perhaps TRBD2 as D (7 bases). The CDR3 sequence is 15 residues long. Looked up from germline, CDR1 is DFQATT and CDR2 is SNEGSKA (reference sequence). V lost 0 bases, J lost 6 bases, and 15 bases lay in between. CDR3 residues: CSAREGGGGGNIQYF. The CDR3 nucleotides read TGCAGTGCTAGAGAGGGGGGCGGGGGAGGAAACATTCAGTACTTC.

This clonotype was seen ten or more times. The V and J genes are TRBV6-5 and TRBJ2-7, with D possibly being TRBD1 or TRBD2 (5 bases each). With 2 bases removed from V and 0 bases from J, the gap between germline ends came to 17 bases. CDR1 is MNHEY, CDR2 SVGAGI, per germline. The CDR3 consists of 17 residues. CDR3 DNA sequence: TGTGCCAGCAGTTACAATCTAATAGCAGGGAGCTCCTACGAGCAGTACTTC. Its protein is CASSYNLIAGSSYEQYF.

Ten or more counts support this clonotype. This rearrangement joins TRBV28 to TRBJ2-7; 9 bases fit TRBD2. CDR1 and CDR2 from the germline V gene are MDHEN and SYDVKM. The CDR3 is 16 amino acids. The junction had 10 bases not matched to a gene; V was cut back by 6 bases and J by 1 base. The DNA for the CDR3 is TGTGCCAGCAGATCCCCAAGCGGGAGGACATCCTACGAGCAGTACTTC. Protein product: CASRSPSGRTSYEQYF.

In its sample, this clonotype was seen a few times. Sequence at one end of the junction differs from germline and may be a read error. This rearrangement joins TRBV20-1 to TRBJ2-1; D might be TRBD2 (5 bases). CDR1 DFQATT and CDR2 SNEGSKA come from the germline V gene (reference sequence). There are 14 residues in the CDR3. CDR3 DNA sequence: TGCAGTGCAGGAGGCGGGTACTCCTACAATGAGCGGTTCTTC. Its translation: CSAGGGYSYNERFF.

The sample holds many counts of this clonotype. This chain uses TRBV29-1 with TRBJ2-1; 10 positions match TRBD2. CDR1 and CDR2 from the germline V gene are SQVTM and ANQGSEA. The V and J ends lost 4 bases and 3 bases, in that order; junction bases with no gene match: 9. CDR3 length equals 16 residues. CDR3 residues: CSVGIGASGSYNEQFF. In nucleotides, the CDR3 is TGCAGCGTTGGCATCGGGGCTAGCGGGAGCTACAATGAGCAGTTCTTC.

In this sample, this clonotype turned up many times. J is TRBJ2-2 and V is TRBV7-3, with TRBD2 as a possible D gene (6 bases). Looked up from germline, CDR1 is SGHTA and CDR2 is FQGTGA. This CDR3 has 16 residues. The V gene lost 2 bases and the J gene lost 7 bases, with 17 bases spanning the gap. CDR3 coding DNA: TGTGCCAGCAGCTTAGGGCCCCGGGAGTACAGCGGGGAGCTGTTTTTT. It is translated as CASSLGPREYSGELFF.

This clonotype was seen a few times. The chain combines TRBV5-1 with TRBJ2-1; 10 bases fit TRBD2. The J segment lost 0 bases and the V segment lost 1 base, leaving 10 bases of the junction unmatched. The CDR3 length is 19 residues. Per germline, CDR1 SGHRS and CDR2 YFSETQ. Written as DNA, the CDR3 is TGCGCCAGCAGCTTGACTAAGCGGGAGGGCCGGAGCTCCTACAATGAGCAGTTCTTC. It translates to CASSLTKREGRSSYNEQFF.

This clonotype was counted a few times. This chain joins TRBV13 and TRBJ1-1; D possibly corresponds to TRBD1 (6 bases). The V gene's germline CDR1 is PRHDT and CDR2 FYEKMQ (reference sequence). The CDR3 consists of 14 residues. Trimming took 0 bases from V and 8 from J, leaving 13 bases between them. The CDR3 DNA follows: TGTGCCAGCAGCTTAGGGACAGGCTACCAGGAAGCTTTCTTT. It specifies CASSLGTGYQEAFF.

Details on this clonotype: Compared with germline, one end of the junction differs, possibly owing to a read error. The chain has TRBV5-8 and TRBJ2-3, with TRBD1 identical over 11 bases. The CDR3 extends over 15 amino acids. Germline-derived CDR1 and CDR2 are SGHTS and YDEGEE. In DNA form, the CDR3 reads TGCGCCAGCAGCCTACGGGACAGGGGGTCAGATACGCAGTATTTT. Translating gives CASSLRDRGSDTQYF.

This clonotype showed up many times. This rearrangement joins TRBV27 to TRBJ2-7; 9 bases map to TRBD2. This CDR3 has 14 residues. CDR1 is MNHEY, CDR2 SMNVEV, per germline (reference sequence). With V trimmed by 8 bases and J by 4 bases, 9 bases remained unmatched. CDR3 DNA: TGTGCCAGCGCACATAGCGGGAGATTGTACGAGCAGTACTTC. Translated: CASAHSGRLYEQYF.

The chain joins TRBV6-2 or TRBV6-3 to TRBJ2-2; D might be TRBD1 (7 bases). This CDR3 region has 14 residues. Germline assignment: CDR1 MNHEY and CDR2 SVGEGT. The germline V and J ends were trimmed by 10 bases and 1 base, with 13 bases remaining between them. CDR3 sequence: CANQGGGNTGELFF. Written as DNA, the CDR3 is TGTGCCAACCAGGGGGGAGGGAACACCGGGGAGCTGTTTTTT.

The DNA of the CDR3 is TGTGCCAGCAGCCAAGACCTTGGGACAGGGGGCCCGAACACTGAAGCTTTCTTT. As protein: CASSQDLGTGGPNTEAFF. The V gene is TRBV14, the J gene TRBJ1-1, with TRBD1 identical over 12 bases. CDR1 and CDR2 from the germline V gene are SGHDN and FVKESK. V shed 0 bases and J 1 base; nucleotides not matched to a gene: 6. The CDR3 loop spans 18 amino acids.

The V and J genes are TRBV5-1 and TRBJ1-5; tentatively, D is TRBD1 (5 bases). Looked up from germline, CDR1 is SGHRS and CDR2 is YFSETQ. Trimming pared 0 bases from V and 4 bases from J, leaving 11 bases between. The CDR3 totals 15 residues. In DNA form, the CDR3 reads TGCGCCAGCAGCTTGGGGCCAGGGACTAATCAGCCCCAGCATTTT. This encodes CASSLGPGTNQPQHF.

This clonotype was counted between two and nine times. The chain is built from TRBV19 and TRBJ2-1, with 7 bases aligning to TRBD2. The CDR3 length is 15 residues. V shed 5 bases, J shed 8 bases, and the junction held 12 bases outside the gene matches. CDR1 LNHDA and CDR2 SQIVND come from the germline V gene (reference sequence). The CDR3 here is CASSPLLSGGHEQFF. The CDR3 nucleotides read TGTGCCAGTAGTCCCCTCTTGTCGGGAGGCCATGAGCAGTTCTTC.

There are many counts of this clonotype. This chain links TRBV7-8 with TRBJ2-1; the D is unclear. Trimming removed 6 bases from V and 0 bases from J, with 6 bases in between. The CDR3 loop spans 13 amino acids. CDR1 and CDR2 (germline): SGHVS, FQNEAQ. The CDR3 DNA follows: TGTGCCAGCAGGGTGGGCTCCTACAATGAGCAGTTCTTC. Its protein product is CASRVGSYNEQFF. The full variable domain, with the rest looked up from reference TRBV7-8 and TRBJ2-1, is GAGVSQSPRYKVAKRGQDVALRCDPISGHVSLFWYQQALGQGPEFLTYFQNEAQLDKSGLPSDRFFAERPEGSVSTLKIQRTQQEDSAVYLCASRVGSYNEQFFGPGTRLTVL.

A note on this clonotype: A much bigger clone sits one base away, suggesting this may be a read error. The chain has TRBV7-8 and TRBJ1-2; possible D gene TRBD1, 5 bases. Germline V gene sequence: CDR1 SGHVS, CDR2 FQNEAQ. V lost 3 bases and J lost 5, with 16 bases in between. CDR3 length equals 15 residues. CDR3 in amino acids: CASSLDTRGAYGYTF. The CDR3 DNA reads as TGTGCCAGCAGCTTGGACACACGTGGTGCTTATGGCTACACCTTC.

This clonotype has only a few counts. V and J are TRBV19 and TRBJ1-5, with D possibly TRBD1 on 6 matching bases. V lost 5 bases and J 16 bases, leaving 18 bases between the germline ends. The CDR3 consists of 12 residues. The germline CDR1 and CDR2 sequences are LNHDA and SQIVND (reference sequence). The CDR3: CASSPGGTRVHF. CDR3 DNA sequence: TGTGCCAGTAGTCCTGGTGGGACAAGGGTTCATTTT.